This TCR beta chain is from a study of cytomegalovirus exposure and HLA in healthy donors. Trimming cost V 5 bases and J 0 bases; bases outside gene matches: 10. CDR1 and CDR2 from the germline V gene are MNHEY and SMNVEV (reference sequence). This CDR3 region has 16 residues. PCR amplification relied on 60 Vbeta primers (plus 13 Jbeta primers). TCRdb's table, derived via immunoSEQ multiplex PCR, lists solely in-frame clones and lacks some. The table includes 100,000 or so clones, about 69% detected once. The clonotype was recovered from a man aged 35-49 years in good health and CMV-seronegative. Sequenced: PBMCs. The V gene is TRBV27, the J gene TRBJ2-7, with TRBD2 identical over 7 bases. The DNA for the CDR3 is TGTGCCAGCAGTGGGCTCGCTAGCGGAAGCTCCTACGAGCAGTACTTC. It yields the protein CASSGLASGSSYEQYF.